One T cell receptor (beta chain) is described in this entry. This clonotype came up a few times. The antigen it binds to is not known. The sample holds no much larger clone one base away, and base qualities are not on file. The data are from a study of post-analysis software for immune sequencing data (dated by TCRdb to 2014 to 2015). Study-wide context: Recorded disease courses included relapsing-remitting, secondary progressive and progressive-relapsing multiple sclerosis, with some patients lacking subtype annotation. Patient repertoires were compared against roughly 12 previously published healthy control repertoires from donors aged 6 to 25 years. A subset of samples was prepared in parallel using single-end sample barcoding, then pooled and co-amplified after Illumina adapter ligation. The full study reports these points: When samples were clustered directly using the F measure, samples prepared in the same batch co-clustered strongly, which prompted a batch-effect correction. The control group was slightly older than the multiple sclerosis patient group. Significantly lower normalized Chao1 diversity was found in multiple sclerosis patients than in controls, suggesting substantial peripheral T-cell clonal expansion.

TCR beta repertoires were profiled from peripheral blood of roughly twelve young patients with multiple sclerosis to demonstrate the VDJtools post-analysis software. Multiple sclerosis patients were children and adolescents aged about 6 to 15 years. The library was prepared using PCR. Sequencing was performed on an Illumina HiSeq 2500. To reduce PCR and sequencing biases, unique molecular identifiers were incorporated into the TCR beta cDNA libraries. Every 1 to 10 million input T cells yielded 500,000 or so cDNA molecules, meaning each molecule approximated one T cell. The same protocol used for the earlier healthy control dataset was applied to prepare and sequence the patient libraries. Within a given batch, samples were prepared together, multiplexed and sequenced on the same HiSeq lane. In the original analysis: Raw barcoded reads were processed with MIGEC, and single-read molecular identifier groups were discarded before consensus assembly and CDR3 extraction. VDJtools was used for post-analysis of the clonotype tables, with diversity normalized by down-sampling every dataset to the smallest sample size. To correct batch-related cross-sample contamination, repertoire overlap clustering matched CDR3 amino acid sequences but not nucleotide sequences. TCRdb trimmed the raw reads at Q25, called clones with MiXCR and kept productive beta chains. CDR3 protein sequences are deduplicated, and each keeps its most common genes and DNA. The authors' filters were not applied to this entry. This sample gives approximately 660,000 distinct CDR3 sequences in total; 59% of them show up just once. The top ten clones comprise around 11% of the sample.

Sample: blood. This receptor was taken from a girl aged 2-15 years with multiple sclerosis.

The bases read TGTGCCAGCAGCTTCAATACAGGTGGTGTCACCTACGAGCAGTACTTC. Protein translation: CASSFNTGGVTYEQYF. The chain couples TRBV5-5 to TRBJ2-7; the D gene is perhaps TRBD1, from 5 matching bases. V and J are truncated by 2 bases and 2 bases respectively, leaving an intervening sequence of 17 bases. Its CDR3 holds 16 amino acids, cysteine through phenylalanine. The retained sequence is limited to the CDR3, 48 bases, with the frame set at the first base. From the germline V gene (reference sequence), CDR1 is SGHKS and CDR2 is YYEKEE.